Each of the 2 T cell receptor beta chains below was sequenced from the same sample in a study of Graves' ophthalmopathy and Graves' hyperthyroidism. RNA transcripts were the template, and TCR beta CDR3 regions were amplified from them. An initial RT-PCR round employing HTBI primers preceded a second-round multiplex PCR. TCRdb re-called the multiplex PCR reads through MiXCR, storing one row per CDR3 protein. Counted here are around 340,000 distinct CDR3 sequences, about a sixth occurring once; the ten biggest clones make up approximately 13%. The sample taken for sequencing was peripheral blood. These receptors were obtained from an adult man with Graves' ophthalmopathy.

The V and J genes are TRBV11-2 and TRBJ2-7, with a possible D match to TRBD1 (6 bases). The CDR3 contains 14 residues. V lost 1 base to trimming and J lost 5 bases, with 12 bases between them. The germline V gene has CDR1 SGHAT and CDR2 FQNNGV. CDR3 sequence: CASSLGGGTNEQYF. The CDR3 DNA reads TGTGCCAGCAGCTTAGGTGGTGGGACAAACGAGCAGTACTTC.

This clonotype was recorded at least ten times. J is TRBJ2-1 and V is TRBV12-3 or TRBV12-4; 13 nucleotides agree with TRBD2. The J segment lost 10 bases and the V segment lost 2 bases, leaving 5 bases of the junction unmatched. The length of the CDR3 is 15 residues. The CDR3 nucleotides read TGTGCCAGCAGTTTAACTAGCGGGGGGGCCGGGGAGCAGTTCTTC. It yields the protein CASSLTSGGAGEQFF.